These 20 T cell receptor beta chains originate from one sample sequenced in a study of T cells in Graves' hyperthyroidism and ophthalmopathy. From RNA transcripts, TCR beta CDR3 regions were amplified. TCR CDR3 underwent first-round RT-PCR with the HTBI primer set. In TCRdb, the multiplex PCR reads were re-called with MiXCR into one record per CDR3 protein. The data hold roughly 93,000 distinct CDR3 sequences, with 51% observed a single time. The material sequenced was blood. All receptors come from a woman between 35 and 50 years old with Graves' hyperthyroidism.

The V and J genes are TRBV10-1 and TRBJ1-5; weak D call: TRBD1 (5 bases). Looked up from germline, CDR1 is WNHNN and CDR2 is SYGVQD (reference sequence). V was pared by 6 bases and J by 6 bases, with 15 bases between. The CDR3 spans 14 residues. CDR3 in amino acids: CASRCWGGPQPQHF. CDR3 nucleotide sequence: TGCGCCAGCAGGTGTTGGGGGGGACCTCAGCCCCAGCATTTT.

The chain uses TRBV20-1 and TRBJ1-2; 7 bases match TRBD1. With V trimmed by 2 bases and J by 0 bases, 6 bases remained unmatched. The CDR3 runs to 15 residues. The germline CDR1 and CDR2 sequences are DFQATT and SNEGSKA (reference sequence). This chain's CDR3 is CSARPRDRANYGYTF. Here the CDR3 DNA reads TGCAGTGCTAGACCCCGGGACAGAGCTAACTATGGCTACACCTTC.

The chain couples TRBV20-1 to TRBJ1-5, with D hard to call. V gave up 6 bases and J gave up 9 bases, with 15 bases separating them. This CDR3 spans 12 amino acids. Germline lookup yields CDR1 DFQATT and CDR2 SNEGSKA (reference sequence). CDR3 residues: CSARRAGGPQHF. The CDR3 DNA is TGCAGTGCGAGACGAGCGGGAGGGCCCCAGCATTTT.

Remarks on this clonotype: One base away lies a much larger clone, so this may be a sequencing read error. The genes are TRBV2 and TRBJ1-4; D unresolved. The germline gives CDR1 SNHLY, CDR2 FYNNEI. CDR3 size: 14 residues. CDR3 in amino acids: CASTRNTGSEKLLF. The CDR3 DNA reads as TGCGCCAGCACCCGAAATACGGGGTCTGAAAAACTGTTATTT.

This clonotype occurred many times. V gene TRBV7-2 combines with J gene TRBJ2-5, with D possibly called TRBD1 or TRBD2 (5 bases each). The germline gives CDR1 SGHTA, CDR2 FQGNSA. There are 14 residues in the CDR3. V gave up 5 bases and J gave up 6 bases, with 16 bases separating them. CDR3 DNA sequence: TGTGCCAGCAGCCCAGACGGGGCCTCGCAGACCCAGTACTTC. Encoded protein: CASSPDGASQTQYF.

This clonotype was observed a handful of times. The CDR3 DNA is TGCAGTGCTAGAGATTTCTCGGGGAGGGGGGGCTCCAATCAGCCCCAGCATTTT. This translates into CSARDFSGRGGSNQPQHF. This sequence joins TRBV20-1 and TRBJ1-5, with a tentative D call TRBD1 (6 bases). This CDR3 contains 18 residues. The V gene's germline CDR1 is DFQATT and CDR2 SNEGSKA (reference sequence). Trimming took off 0 bases at V and 3 bases at J, with 21 bases between the two ends.

CDR3 in DNA: TGTGCCAGCAGTACCTCCGGGACCAACGTCCTGACTTTC. Amino acid sequence: CASSTSGTNVLTF. The chain links TRBV12-3 or TRBV12-4 to TRBJ2-6, with D possibly matching TRBD2 (5 bases). This CDR3 region has 13 residues. Trimming stripped 5 bases from V and 8 bases from J, with 10 bases between.

The chain joins TRBV15 to TRBJ1-4; D may be TRBD1 (6 bases). Germline CDR1 is LNHNV and CDR2 is YYDKDF (reference sequence). V lost 2 bases, J lost 8 bases, and 15 bases lay in between. The CDR3 spans 15 residues. The CDR3 spells CATSRILYREEKLFF. CDR3 bases: TGTGCCACCAGCAGAATACTGTACAGGGAGGAAAAACTGTTTTTT.

This clonotype was found many times. This chain links TRBV11-2 with TRBJ2-7; 8 bases fit TRBD1. CDR3 length: 14 amino acids. J gave up 5 bases and V 3 bases, and 6 bases lay outside the gene matches. Germline V gene sequence: CDR1 SGHAT, CDR2 FQNNGV. CDR3 sequence: CASSLDRVNHEQYF. Written as DNA, the CDR3 is TGTGCCAGCAGCTTGGACAGGGTAAACCACGAGCAGTACTTC.

This clonotype was seen at least ten times. V and J are TRBV29-1 and TRBJ2-7; perhaps TRBD1 as D (6 bases). CDR3 length: 12 residues. V was clipped by 2 bases and J by 2 bases, with 7 bases between them. The V gene's germline CDR1 is SQVTM and CDR2 ANQGSEA. In DNA form, the CDR3 reads TGCAGCGTTGAAACAGGGACCTACGAGCAGTACTTC. Protein sequence: CSVETGTYEQYF.

J is TRBJ1-2 and V is TRBV7-2; D unresolved. CDR3 size: 14 residues. V was trimmed by 8 bases and J by 4 bases, leaving 17 bases between them. Germline V gives CDR1 SGHTA, CDR2 FQGNSA. This chain's CDR3 is CASSPPPAFYGYTF. CDR3 DNA: TGTGCCAGCTCACCACCCCCAGCGTTCTATGGCTACACCTTC.

By share of the sample, this clonotype is medium-sized (0.01 to 0.1%). The chain employs TRBV29-1 and TRBJ1-1, with D tentatively TRBD1 (5 bases). The CDR3 length is 15 residues. V shed 0 bases and J shed 0 bases, with 11 bases lying between them. CDR1 is SQVTM, CDR2 ANQGSEA, per germline. The DNA of the CDR3 is TGCAGCGTTGAAGATTGGGCAGGGCTGAACACTGAAGCTTTCTTT. Its protein is CSVEDWAGLNTEAFF.

The gene calls are TRBV9 and TRBJ2-7; 9 bases are shared with TRBD1. V trimming: 3 bases; J trimming: 1 base; junction bases outside the gene matches: 5. Germline-derived CDR1 and CDR2 are SGDLS and YYNGEE. CDR3 size: 15 residues. CDR3 sequence: CASSATGTGSYEQYF. DNA of the CDR3: TGTGCCAGCAGCGCAACCGGGACAGGGTCCTACGAGCAGTACTTC.

The rearrangement joins TRBV15 to TRBJ1-2; D is perhaps TRBD1 (5 bases). Between the trimmed V and J ends, which lost 1 base and 7 bases, there was a span of 13 bases. This CDR3 region has 14 residues. Germline assignment: CDR1 LNHNV and CDR2 YYDKDF (reference sequence). The CDR3 here is CATSRGGAMLGYTF. The CDR3 nucleotides read TGTGCCACCAGCAGAGGGGGCGCAATGCTTGGCTACACCTTC.

Ten or more counts support this clonotype. The chain recombines TRBV6-5 with TRBJ1-1, with TRBD1 matching 7 bases. Germline-derived CDR1 and CDR2 are MNHEY and SVGAGI. This CDR3 has 12 residues. With 7 bases clipped from V and 5 bases from J, the junction kept 4 bases outside the gene matches. The CDR3 DNA reads as TGTGCCAGCAACCAGGGGGTGACTGAAGCTTTCTTT. It specifies CASNQGVTEAFF.

This clonotype has ten or more counts. The chain links TRBV28 to TRBJ1-2; 11 nucleotides line up with TRBD1. Germline CDR1 and CDR2: MDHEN and SYDVKM. This CDR3 is built from 16 residues. Trimming at V came to 4 bases and at J to 3 bases, leaving 7 bases not matched to a gene. The CDR3 region has the DNA TGTGCCAGCAGTTCACCCACGGGACAGGGGGACTATGGCTACACCTTC. Protein sequence: CASSSPTGQGDYGYTF.

This chain uses TRBV19 with TRBJ1-2, with D unresolved. Trimming took off 4 bases at V and 3 bases at J, with 12 bases between the two ends. This CDR3 has 14 residues. CDR1 and CDR2 from the germline V gene are LNHDA and SQIVND (reference sequence). In DNA, the CDR3 is TGTGCCAGTAGTACCTCCGGGGATGACTATGGCTACACCTTC. This sequence encodes CASSTSGDDYGYTF.

The sample holds a few counts of this clonotype. The junction departs from the called germline gene at one end, perhaps through a read error. The V gene is TRBV7-2, the J gene TRBJ1-4, with D tentatively TRBD1 (6 bases). The CDR3 loop spans 15 amino acids. In germline, CDR1 is SGHTA, CDR2 FQGNSA. CDR3 in amino acids: CASSFDGRGNENLFF. CDR3 nucleotides: TGTGCCAGCAGCTTCGATGGGAGGGGGAATGAAAACCTGTTTTTT. Drawing the rest from reference TRBV7-2 and TRBJ1-4, the complete variable domain is GAGVSQSPSNKVTEKGKDVELRCDPISGHTALYWYRQSLGQGLEFLIYFQGNSAPDKSGLPSDRFSAERTGGSVSTLTIQRTQQEDSAVYLCASSFDGRGNENLFFGSGTQLSVL.

The V gene is TRBV9, the J gene TRBJ2-3, with D possibly TRBD2 on 6 matching bases. The CDR3 has 14 amino acids. Between the trimmed V and J ends, which lost 5 bases and 6 bases, there was a span of 16 bases. Germline V gene lookup returns CDR1 SGDLS and CDR2 YYNGEE. CDR3 coding DNA: TGTGCCAGCAGACAGGCGGGATCAGGGGATACGCAGTATTTT. Encoded protein: CASRQAGSGDTQYF.

By frequency in the sample, this clonotype is medium-sized (0.01 to 0.1%). The chain is built from TRBV27 and TRBJ1-6; unclear D gene. The CDR3 is 13 amino acids. Trimming cost V 8 bases and J 6 bases, with 11 bases left between them. The germline gives CDR1 MNHEY, CDR2 SMNVEV (reference sequence). This CDR3 is CASSFGPNSPLHF. CDR3 in DNA: TGTGCCAGCTCCTTCGGACCTAATTCACCCCTCCACTTT.